This T cell receptor beta chain was sequenced during a study of CD8 T cells in ankylosing spondylitis. The study's findings and limits: A CD8+ phenotype characterized the disease-linked clones, which were relatively rare in peripheral blood. A TCR beta motif made of fewer than ten highly homologous variants seemed typical of ankylosing spondylitis blood. In ankylosing spondylitis patients, matched synovial fluid reportedly showed significant enrichment of disease-linked clones.

Germline loops: CDR1 MDHEN, CDR2 SYDVKM. CDR3 length equals 12 residues. V lost 4 bases and J 5 bases, leaving 9 bases between the germline ends. Comment on this clonotype: Antigen specificity is unknown.

Construction of TCR beta libraries was performed using quantitative 5'-RACE with molecular barcodes. One entry per CDR3 protein results from TCRdb running MiXCR on the 5' RACE reads. The sample has fewer than 250,000 distinct CDR3 sequences, 18% seen once; the top ten hold about 39%. The source is a male donor with ankylosing spondylitis. The sequencing sample was made of blood, either unsorted or a sorted T cell fraction (not recorded which). V and J are TRBV28 and TRBJ2-7; unclear D gene. CDR3 protein: CASSSLVNEQYF. In DNA form, the CDR3 reads TGTGCCAGCAGTTCGCTAGTAAACGAGCAGTACTTC.